This is a list of T cell receptor beta chains from one sample in a study of cytomegalovirus exposure and HLA in healthy donors. TCRdb's copy holds only in-frame clones and misses some; the assay was immunoSEQ multiplex PCR. The top ten hold roughly 15% of the sample, which has 150,000 to 200,000 clones, around 84% seen once. The sample was PBMCs. Receptor source: a young man in good health and CMV-seropositive. Both conserved end residues are part of each CDR3. Each record gives: D gene, clone size, J gene, V gene, CDR3 protein, CDR3 DNA. A D gene is named only where the DNA matches it firmly. Not all rows give a size; the values are once, few, many and, for expanded clones, a class.

>TRBD1|once|TRBJ2-1|TRBV27
CASSAGTGIYNEQFF
TGTGCCAGCAGTGCCGGGACAGGGATCTACAATGAGCAGTTCTTC
>TRBD2|.|TRBJ2-1|TRBV27
CASSGRAQEQFF
TGTGCCAGCAGCGGGAGGGCCCAAGAGCAGTTCTTC
>.|.|TRBJ2-1|TRBV21-1
CASSQGLTYNEQFF
TGTGCCAGCAGCCAGGGGCTCACCTACAATGAGCAGTTCTTC
>.|.|TRBJ1-5|TRBV6-5
CASSLGHSNQPQHF
TGTGCCAGCAGTTTAGGACACAGCAATCAGCCCCAGCATTTT
>.|few|TRBJ2-1|TRBV11-3
CASSADSDEQFF
TGTGCCAGCAGCGCCGACTCTGACGAGCAGTTCTTC
>TRBD2|.|TRBJ2-7|TRBV2
CASRGQLAGVDEQYF
TGTGCCAGCAGGGGACAACTAGCGGGGGTGGACGAGCAGTACTTC
>TRBD1|.|TRBJ2-5|TRBV9
CASSPTGVGETQYF
TGTGCCAGCAGCCCGACAGGGGTCGGGGAGACCCAGTACTTC
>.|.|TRBJ2-5|TRBV30
CAWSGTVETQYF
TGTGCCTGGAGTGGGACAGTAGAGACCCAGTACTTC
>TRBD2|few|TRBJ2-1|TRBV11-1
CASRTGLEAYNEQFF
TGTGCCAGCAGGACGGGACTAGAGGCCTACAATGAGCAGTTCTTC
>.|.|TRBJ1-1|TRBV2
CASRVGIGLNTEAFF
TGTGCCAGCAGGGTCGGGATAGGGTTGAACACTGAAGCTTTCTTT
>.|.|TRBJ1-2|TRBV7-9
CASSPNPPGRGGYTF
TGTGCCAGCAGCCCTAATCCCCCCGGGAGGGGTGGCTACACCTTC
>TRBD2|once|TRBJ2-1|TRBV28
CASSPGGAGGYNEQFF
TGTGCCAGCAGCCCCGGGGGAGCGGGGGGATACAATGAGCAGTTCTTC
>TRBD2|.|TRBJ2-4|TRBV5-4
CASSLSGSENIQYF
TGTGCCAGCAGCTTGAGCGGGAGTGAAAACATTCAGTACTTC
>.|once|TRBJ2-3|TRBV29-1
CGHPGAGFGTDTQYF
TGCGGACACCCTGGGGCAGGGTTCGGCACAGATACGCAGTATTTT
>.|.|TRBJ1-1|TRBV6-5
CASSARERNTEAFF
TGTGCCAGCAGCGCTAGGGAGAGGAACACTGAAGCTTTCTTT
>.|.|TRBJ1-2|TRBV9
CASSGRGGMSYTF
TGTGCCAGCAGCGGGCGGGGGGGGATGAGCTACACCTTC
>.|.|TRBJ1-2|TRBV5-1
CASSFSGEVGYGYTF
TGCGCCAGCAGCTTTTCAGGGGAAGTTGGCTATGGCTACACCTTC
>TRBD2|.|TRBJ2-7|TRBV10-3
CAISETSGSSYEQYF
TGTGCCATCAGTGAAACTAGCGGTAGCTCCTACGAGCAGTACTTC
>TRBD1|.|TRBJ1-2|TRBV9
CASSVGDSYGYTF
TGTGCCAGCAGCGTAGGGGACAGCTATGGCTACACCTTC
>TRBD1|.|TRBJ1-2|TRBV27
CASRTSGTGWMDGYTF
TGTGCCAGCAGAACCTCCGGGACAGGGTGGATGGATGGCTACACCTTC
>TRBD1|once|TRBJ2-2|TRBV9
CASSPPGGTGAARGELFF
TGTGCCAGCAGCCCTCCGGGGGGGACAGGGGCCGCGCGCGGGGAGCTGTTTTTT
>.|.|TRBJ1-1|TRBV27
CASSLTGNTEAFF
TGTGCCAGCAGCCTGACAGGAAACACTGAAGCTTTCTTT
>TRBD1|.|TRBJ2-1|TRBV10-3
CAIRDRAEQFF
TGTGCCATCAGGGACAGGGCTGAGCAGTTCTTC
>.|.|TRBJ1-4|TRBV11-2
CASSLSHTEKLFF
TGTGCCAGCAGCTTATCACATACTGAAAAACTGTTTTTT
>.|.|TRBJ2-1|TRBV2
CASTGDGPYNEQFF
TGTGCCAGCACCGGGGATGGGCCATACAATGAGCAGTTCTTC
>.|.|TRBJ1-5|TRBV21-1
CASSNHVDLLGQPQHF
TGTGCCAGCAGCAACCACGTCGACCTTTTGGGCCAGCCCCAGCATTTT
>.|.|TRBJ2-3|TRBV7-2
CASSFSQGLDTQYF
TGTGCCAGCAGCTTTTCCCAGGGGTTGGATACGCAGTATTTT
>.|.|TRBJ1-2|TRBV7-9
CASSSGESTYGYTF
TGTGCCAGCAGCTCCGGGGAGAGCACCTATGGCTACACCTTC
>.|.|TRBJ1-4|TRBV28
CASREPQGSTNEKLFF
TGTGCCAGCAGGGAACCGCAGGGGTCAACTAATGAAAAACTGTTTTTT
>.|.|TRBJ1-5|TRBV6-5
CASSLGRGSLDTHF
TGTGCCAGCAGTTTAGGCCGTGGCAGTCTTGACACGCATTTT
>.|.|TRBJ1-2|TRBV5-5
CASSLDSASGYGYTF
TGTGCCAGCAGCTTGGATAGCGCGAGTGGGTATGGCTACACCTTC
>TRBD1|.|TRBJ1-1|TRBV5-6
CASSFRDRGRFMNTEAFF
TGTGCCAGCAGCTTCCGGGACAGGGGGCGCTTTATGAACACTGAAGCTTTCTTT
>TRBD1|.|TRBJ1-5|TRBV5-8
CASSLPDRHTSNQPQHF
TGTGCCAGCAGCTTACCGGACAGGCATACAAGCAATCAGCCCCAGCATTTT
>TRBD2|once|TRBJ2-1|TRBV29-1
CSVGSSAGTSSEQFF
TGCAGCGTTGGGTCCTCGGCCGGGACTAGCAGCGAGCAGTTCTTC
>.|.|TRBJ1-6|TRBV7-2
CASSLVWEGAYNSPLHF
TGTGCCAGCAGCTTAGTTTGGGAGGGAGCCTATAATTCACCCCTCCACTTT
>.|.|TRBJ2-3|TRBV29-1
CSFWDTLRWGTDTQYF
TGCAGCTTTTGGGACACCCTGAGATGGGGCACAGATACGCAGTATTTT
>.|.|TRBJ2-7|TRBV11-2
CASSLNGGDFSYEQYF
TGTGCCAGCAGCCTAAACGGGGGTGACTTCTCCTACGAGCAGTACTTC
>TRBD2|few|TRBJ2-2|TRBV5-1
CARLHRTGGTGELFF
TGCGCCAGGCTACACCGGACGGGGGGCACCGGGGAGCTGTTTTTT
>.|.|TRBJ2-3|TRBV9
CASSVDGTRTDTQYF
TGTGCCAGCAGCGTAGACGGGACTCGAACAGATACGCAGTATTTT
>.|once|TRBJ2-1|TRBV12-1
CASSCPGTSGTAENEQFF
TGTGCCAGCAGCTGTCCCGGGACTAGCGGGACCGCCGAAAATGAGCAGTTCTTC
>.|.|TRBJ1-1|TRBV28
CASTTGWKDTEAFF
TGTGCCAGCACTACAGGGTGGAAGGACACTGAAGCTTTCTTT
>TRBD2|.|TRBJ2-1|TRBV7-3
CASSLDGGSSYNEQFF
TGTGCCAGCAGCCTGGATGGCGGGAGCTCCTACAATGAGCAGTTCTTC
>TRBD1|.|TRBJ1-5|TRBV6-5
CASSLQGNHNQPQHF
TGTGCCAGCAGCCTACAGGGGAATCACAATCAGCCCCAGCATTTT
>.|.|TRBJ2-7|TRBV29-1
CSVDAESSYEQYF
TGCAGCGTTGATGCAGAAAGCTCCTACGAGCAGTACTTC
>TRBD1|.|TRBJ2-7|TRBV27
CASSGTGGIYEQYF
TGTGCCAGCAGTGGGACAGGGGGCATATACGAGCAGTACTTC
>TRBD1|.|TRBJ1-6|TRBV6-5
CASSYLRGEMAPLHF
TGTGCCAGCAGTTACCTCAGGGGGGAGATGGCACCCCTCCACTTT
>TRBD1|.|TRBJ1-3|TRBV4-2
CASSPDRHSSGNTIYF
TGTGCCAGCAGCCCGGACAGGCATAGCTCTGGAAACACCATATATTTT
>.|once|TRBJ1-6|TRBV6-6
CASSQVRAPLHF
TGTGCCAGCAGCCAGGTGAGGGCACCCCTCCACTTT
>.|.|TRBJ1-1|TRBV28
CASSPGQRGTEAFF
TGTGCCAGCAGCCCGGGTCAGCGGGGGACTGAAGCTTTCTTT
>TRBD1|.|TRBJ2-2|TRBV2
CASSTTGGSGELFF
TGTGCCAGCAGTACGACAGGGGGCTCCGGGGAGCTGTTTTTT
>.|.|TRBJ2-1|TRBV7-9
CASAYSNNEQFF
TGTGCCAGCGCCTACAGCAACAATGAGCAGTTCTTC
>.|few|TRBJ2-7|TRBV6-1
CASSETISYEQYF
TGTGCCAGCAGTGAAACAATATCCTACGAGCAGTACTTC